This passage covers 21 T cell receptor beta chains from one sample sequenced in a study of CD8 T cells in ankylosing spondylitis. MiXCR, run by TCRdb on the 5' RACE reads, gives a single entry per CDR3 protein. Seen here are 340,000 or so distinct CDR3 sequences, roughly 14% observed once, and the top ten hold 0.85% to 1.4%. The source material was blood, either unsorted or a sorted T cell fraction (not recorded which). All receptors derive from a male donor with ankylosing spondylitis or in good health (not recorded which).

The V call is TRBV10-1, the J call TRBJ2-1; a possible D gene is TRBD1 (6 bases). With 7 bases removed from V and 8 bases from J, the gap between germline ends came to 15 bases. The CDR3 sequence is 13 residues long. Looked up from germline, CDR1 is WNHNN and CDR2 is SYGVQD (reference sequence). In DNA form, the CDR3 reads TGCGCCAGCAACGAAGGGGGTTTCCATGAGCAGTTCTTC. It yields the protein CASNEGGFHEQFF.

This sequence joins TRBV6-1 and TRBJ2-5; TRBD2 aligns across 12 bases. CDR3 length equals 16 residues. Germline-derived CDR1 and CDR2 are MNHNS and SASEGT. With 4 bases clipped from V and 5 bases from J, the junction kept 8 bases outside the gene matches. The CDR3 region is CASSVTSGSPSETQYF. CDR3 sequence (DNA): TGTGCCAGCAGTGTGACTAGCGGGAGCCCGAGCGAGACCCAGTACTTC.

This clonotype was seen a few times. V usage is TRBV5-1 and J usage is TRBJ2-3, with 13 bases fitting TRBD2. CDR1 is SGHRS, CDR2 YFSETQ, per germline. The junction had 4 bases not matched to a gene; V was cut back by 4 bases and J by 2 bases. This CDR3 is 16 amino acids long. The CDR3: CASSRLAGGITDTQYF. CDR3 bases: TGCGCCAGCAGCAGACTAGCGGGGGGAATCACAGATACGCAGTATTTT.

The V and J genes are TRBV12-3 or TRBV12-4 and TRBJ1-2; no clear D gene. V was trimmed by 8 bases and J by 5 bases, leaving 6 bases between them. The CDR3 is made up of 10 amino acids. CDR3 sequence: CASYGYGYTF. For the CDR3, the DNA is TGTGCCAGCTACGGTTATGGCTACACCTTC.

This clonotype has only a few counts. This rearrangement joins TRBV14 to TRBJ2-3; D is uncertain. The V end was cut by 1 base, the J end by 4 bases, with 9 bases between. This CDR3 has 14 amino acids. Germline CDR1 SGHDN, CDR2 FVKESK. The CDR3 sequence: CASSQVKFADTQYF. CDR3 in DNA: TGTGCCAGCAGCCAAGTGAAGTTTGCAGATACGCAGTATTTT. The full variable domain, with the rest looked up from reference TRBV14 and TRBJ2-3, is EAGVTQFPSHSVIEKGQTVTLRCDPISGHDNLYWYRRVMGKEIKFLLHFVKESKQDESGMPNNRFLAERTGGTYSTLKVQPAELEDSGVYFCASSQVKFADTQYFGPGTRLTVL.

This clonotype was detected a few times. The gene calls are TRBV10-3 and TRBJ2-3; D is possibly TRBD1 (6 bases). Trimming took off 2 bases at V and 1 base at J, with 16 bases between the two ends. The CDR3 is made up of 17 amino acids. Germline V gene data show CDR1 as ENHRY and CDR2 as SYGVKD. The CDR3 DNA is TGTGCCATCAGTGAGCCGGACAGCTCCTTCCGCACAGATACGCAGTATTTT. Protein: CAISEPDSSFRTDTQYF.

V usage is TRBV27 and J usage is TRBJ2-1; 13 nucleotides match TRBD2. Trimming at V came to 3 bases and at J to 9 bases, leaving 5 bases not matched to a gene. Per germline, CDR1 MNHEY and CDR2 SMNVEV (reference sequence). CDR3 length equals 15 residues. The CDR3 DNA is TGTGCCAGCAGTTTCACTAGCGGGGGGGCTGGTGAGCAGTTCTTC. Its protein product is CASSFTSGGAGEQFF.

The gene calls are TRBV7-9 and TRBJ2-7, with D tentatively TRBD1 or TRBD2 (6 bases each). Germline V lookup: CDR1 SEHNR, CDR2 FQNEAQ (reference sequence). The CDR3 consists of 15 residues. Trimming cost V 5 bases and J 5 bases, with 19 bases left between them. The CDR3: CASSPQGGVVHEQYF. Here the CDR3 DNA reads TGTGCCAGCAGCCCACAGGGAGGAGTGGTCCACGAGCAGTACTTC.

V usage is TRBV5-1 and J usage is TRBJ2-2; 9 nucleotides align to TRBD2. The CDR3 is made up of 19 amino acids. V shed 1 base and J 5 bases; nucleotides not matched to a gene: 15. Germline-derived CDR1 and CDR2 are SGHRS and YFSETQ. The CDR3 nucleotides read TGCGCCAGCAGCTTGAAGGGACTAGCAAGCTCAGCAGGGACCGGGGAGCTGTTTTTT. Translation: CASSLKGLASSAGTGELFF.

The table lists this clonotype with many counts. CDR3 bases: TGTGCCATCACCACTAGAGAGAACTATGGCTACACCTTC. Translated, it gives CAITTRENYGYTF. The chain recombines TRBV10-3 with TRBJ1-2, with D unclear. Trimming took off 7 bases at V and 2 bases at J, with 11 bases between the two ends. The CDR3 loop spans 13 amino acids. The germline CDR1 and CDR2 sequences are ENHRY and SYGVKD.

The chain employs TRBV3-1 and TRBJ1-1; D is uncertain. Trimming cost V 1 base and J 2 bases, with 11 bases left between them. The CDR3 totals 15 residues. Germline CDR1 reads LGHDT; CDR2 reads YNNKEL (reference sequence). Written as DNA, the CDR3 is TGTGCCAGCAGCCAAGTAGGAGGGTATAACACTGAAGCTTTCTTT. Residues: CASSQVGGYNTEAFF.

In its sample, this clonotype was seen a few times. V and J are TRBV20-1 and TRBJ2-7; tentatively, D is TRBD1 (6 bases). CDR1 is DFQATT, CDR2 SNEGSKA, per germline (reference sequence). Trimming removed 6 bases from V and 2 bases from J, with 17 bases in between. CDR3 length: 14 residues. CDR3 DNA: TGCAGTGCGATAGGGGCAGGGGTAACCTACGAGCAGTACTTC. Encoded protein: CSAIGAGVTYEQYF.

This clonotype has only a few counts. V usage is TRBV10-1 and J usage is TRBJ2-5; D is unclear. CDR1 WNHNN and CDR2 SYGVQD come from the germline V gene (reference sequence). The V and J ends lost 8 bases and 3 bases respectively, with 10 bases between them. CDR3 size: 12 residues. The CDR3 protein is CASGDGKETQYF. The CDR3 DNA is TGCGCCAGCGGAGACGGAAAAGAGACCCAGTACTTC.

The chain joins TRBV2 to TRBJ2-6, with D possibly being TRBD1 or TRBD2 (5 bases each). This CDR3 is 18 amino acids long. Looked up from germline, CDR1 is SNHLY and CDR2 is FYNNEI. Trimming took 5 bases from V and 2 from J, leaving 19 bases between them. DNA of the CDR3: TGTGCCAGCAGTCACCCGGGACCAGAGGTCGCTGGGGCCAACGTCCTGACTTTC. As protein: CASSHPGPEVAGANVLTF.

V and J are TRBV27 and TRBJ2-2; weak D call: TRBD1 (6 bases). From germline, CDR1 is MNHEY and CDR2 SMNVEV (reference sequence). This CDR3 contains 16 residues. Trimming took 2 bases from V and 4 from J, leaving 14 bases between them. The CDR3 coding sequence is TGTGCCAGCAGTTTAAAGTCAGGGGCAGGCACCGGGGAGCTGTTTTTT. Translated, it gives CASSLKSGAGTGELFF.

V and J are TRBV28 and TRBJ1-3; D might be TRBD1 (5 bases). The V and J ends lost 3 bases and 7 bases respectively, with 19 bases between them. The CDR3 is made up of 16 amino acids. Germline loops: CDR1 MDHEN, CDR2 SYDVKM. The CDR3: CASSFSTIGTANTIYF. The CDR3 nucleotides read TGTGCCAGCAGTTTTTCAACGATAGGGACCGCGAACACCATATATTTT. Drawing the rest from reference TRBV28 and TRBJ1-3, the complete variable domain is DVKVTQSSRYLVKRTGEKVFLECVQDMDHENMFWYRQDPGLGLRLIYFSYDVKMKEKGDIPEGYSVSREKKERFSLILESASTNQTSMYLCASSFSTIGTANTIYFGEGSWLTVV.

The rearrangement uses TRBV12-3 or TRBV12-4 and TRBJ2-1; tentatively, D is TRBD1 or TRBD2 (6 bases each). Trimming left V 0 bases short and J 6 bases short, with 15 bases between. The CDR3 is made up of 16 amino acids. The DNA for the CDR3 is TGTGCCAGCAGTTTAGCGGGGGGCCAGGGCCGCAATGAGCAGTTCTTC. This sequence encodes CASSLAGGQGRNEQFF.

This clonotype occurred a few times. The genes are TRBV5-6 and TRBJ2-1; 12 nucleotides line up with TRBD2. The CDR3 length is 16 residues. The junction had 5 bases not matched to a gene; V was cut back by 3 bases and J by 4 bases. The germline CDR1 and CDR2 sequences are SGHDT and YYEEEE. The CDR3 DNA sequence: TGTGCCAGCAGCTGGACTAGCGGGACCTCTTACAATGAGCAGTTCTTC. As protein: CASSWTSGTSYNEQFF.

In this sample, this clonotype turned up a few times. The chain's CDR3 is CSVDATQNYGYTF. CDR3 sequence (DNA): TGCAGCGTTGACGCGACACAGAACTATGGCTACACCTTC. This sequence joins TRBV29-1 and TRBJ1-2; D remains ambiguous. Trimming pared 3 bases from V and 2 bases from J, leaving 10 bases between. The V gene's germline CDR1 is SQVTM and CDR2 ANQGSEA. This CDR3 contains 13 residues.

This clonotype was counted ten times or more. This chain connects TRBV5-1 to TRBJ2-5; the D gene is possibly TRBD1 (6 bases). This CDR3 has 14 residues. Trimming took off 3 bases at V and 0 bases at J, with 9 bases between the two ends. Germline V CDR1 and CDR2: SGHRS, YFSETQ. The DNA for the CDR3 is TGCGCCAGCAGCTCAGGGGCGAACCAAGAGACCCAGTACTTC. It codes for CASSSGANQETQYF.

This clonotype was detected a few times. The chain couples TRBV2 to TRBJ2-1, with D possibly TRBD1 on 5 matching bases. Germline V CDR1 and CDR2: SNHLY, FYNNEI. V lost 7 bases, J lost 7 bases, and 23 bases lay in between. The CDR3 contains 16 residues. CDR3 nucleotide sequence: TGTGCCAGCACCTCTGGGTTGGGGCCCCGGCGGAATGAGCAGTTCTTC. It is translated as CASTSGLGPRRNEQFF.